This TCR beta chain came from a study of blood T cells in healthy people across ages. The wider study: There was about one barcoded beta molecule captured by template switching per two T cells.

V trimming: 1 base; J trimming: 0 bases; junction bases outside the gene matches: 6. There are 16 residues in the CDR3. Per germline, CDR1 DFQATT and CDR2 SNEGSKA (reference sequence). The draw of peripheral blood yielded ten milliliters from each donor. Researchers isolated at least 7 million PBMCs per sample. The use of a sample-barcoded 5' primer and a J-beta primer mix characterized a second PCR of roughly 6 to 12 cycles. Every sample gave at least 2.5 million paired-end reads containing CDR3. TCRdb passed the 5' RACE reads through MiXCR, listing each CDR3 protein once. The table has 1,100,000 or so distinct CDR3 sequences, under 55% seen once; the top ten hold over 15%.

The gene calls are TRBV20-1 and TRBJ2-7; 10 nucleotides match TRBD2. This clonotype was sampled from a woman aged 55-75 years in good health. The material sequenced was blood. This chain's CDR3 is CSARGGSGRPSYEQYF. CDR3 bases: TGCAGTGCTAGAGGTGGTAGCGGGAGGCCCTCCTACGAGCAGTACTTC.